This entry lists 19 T cell receptor beta chains sequenced from one sample in a study of glioma-infiltrating T cells after dendritic cell vaccination. Method: immunoSEQ multiplex PCR; TCRdb's copy keeps in-frame clones and lacks some. The repertoire holds some 70,000 clones, with under 90% as singletons. The specimen was blood, collected before dendritic cell vaccination. These TCRs come from a human donor with glioblastoma.

The V call is TRBV6-1, the J call TRBJ1-2; a weak D match, TRBD1 (6 bases). V gave up 4 bases and J gave up 6 bases, with 15 bases separating them. CDR1 and CDR2 (germline): MNHNS, SASEGT. The CDR3 contains 14 residues. The CDR3 region is CASSASRDTDGYTF. The DNA of the CDR3 is TGTGCCAGCAGTGCAAGCCGGGACACCGATGGCTACACCTTC.

By sample share, this clone is medium-sized. The rearrangement links TRBV6-4 to TRBJ2-1; 7 bases line up with TRBD1. This CDR3 is 14 amino acids long. Germline CDR1 is MRHNA and CDR2 is SNTAGT. Germline trimming cut 3 bases from V and 7 bases from J; bases unmatched to any gene: 6. The CDR3 bases are TGTGCCAGCAGTGAAGGGGGCGATACGAATGAGCAGTTCTTC. Amino acid sequence: CASSEGGDTNEQFF.

This clone was found a few times. The genes are TRBV30 and TRBJ2-7, with 9 bases identical to TRBD1. The CDR3 length is 14 residues. From germline, CDR1 is GTSNPN and CDR2 SVGIG (reference sequence). After removal of 1 base from V and 7 bases from J, the junction contained 8 bases not matched to a gene. The CDR3 sequence: CAWSGGTGSYEQYF. In DNA, the CDR3 is TGTGCCTGGAGTGGCGGGACAGGGTCGTATGAGCAGTACTTC.

The chain employs TRBV6-1 and TRBJ1-1; D gene ambiguous. V was clipped by 4 bases and J by 4 bases, with 13 bases between them. Germline V gene sequence: CDR1 MNHNS, CDR2 SASEGT. CDR3 size: 14 residues. CDR3 nucleotide sequence: TGTGCCAGCAGTGTAACCGAGGTGAGCACTGAAGCTTTCTTT. Translating gives CASSVTEVSTEAFF.

The chain has TRBV19 and TRBJ2-5; 9 bases fit TRBD1. The CDR3 contains 15 residues. The V gene's germline CDR1 is LNHDA and CDR2 SQIVND (reference sequence). V was clipped by 5 bases and J by 5 bases; unmatched bases: 9. The CDR3 bases are TGTGCCAGTAGTCTATCAACAGGGGGCGCGGAGACCCAGTACTTC. Protein product: CASSLSTGGAETQYF. Together with reference TRBV19 and TRBJ2-5, the CDR3 gives the full variable domain: DGGITQSPKYLFRKEGQNVTLSCEQNLNHDAMYWYRQDPGQGLRLIYYSQIVNDFQKGDIAEGYSVSREKKESFPLTVTSAQKNPTAFYLCASSLSTGGAETQYFGPGTRLLVL.

The chain carries TRBV29-1 and TRBJ2-1, with 11 bases lining up with TRBD1. This CDR3 has 14 amino acids. Germline CDR1 SQVTM, CDR2 ANQGSEA. The trim removed 7 bases at V and 6 bases at J, leaving 8 bases unmatched. The CDR3 sequence: CSARSGTGGNEQFF. The CDR3 nucleotides are TGCAGCGCTAGATCCGGGACAGGGGGCAATGAGCAGTTCTTC.

This chain connects TRBV7-9 to TRBJ2-1; D is perhaps TRBD1 (5 bases). Between the trimmed V and J ends, which lost 4 bases and 8 bases, there was a span of 9 bases. The CDR3 has 12 residues. From germline, CDR1 is SEHNR and CDR2 FQNEAQ (reference sequence). CDR3 region: CASSSLGDEQFF. The CDR3 nucleotides read TGTGCCAGCAGCTCCTTAGGGGATGAGCAGTTCTTC.

The rearrangement joins TRBV6-1 to TRBJ2-1; D unresolved. CDR3 size: 12 residues. Trimming left V 6 bases short and J 9 bases short, with 12 bases between. The germline gives CDR1 MNHNS, CDR2 SASEGT. CDR3 coding DNA: TGTGCCAGCAGCTATCGAGTTGGTGAGCAGTTCTTC. This codes for CASSYRVGEQFF.

The rearrangement joins TRBV13 to TRBJ2-7; 10 nucleotides align to TRBD1. From germline, CDR1 is PRHDT and CDR2 FYEKMQ (reference sequence). This CDR3 spans 16 amino acids. Trimming cost V 1 base and J 3 bases; bases outside gene matches: 6. The CDR3 bases are TGTGCCAGCAGCTTAGTTAAGACAGGGGGCCTCTACGAGCAGTACTTC. Protein: CASSLVKTGGLYEQYF.

This chain links TRBV7-9 with TRBJ2-5; the D is unclear. This CDR3 is built from 14 residues. CDR1 and CDR2 from the germline V gene are SEHNR and FQNEAQ (reference sequence). Deletions cut 0 bases from V and 1 base from J, with 6 bases between. CDR3 region: CASSLASLQETQYF. In DNA, the CDR3 is TGTGCCAGCAGCTTAGCGTCACTCCAAGAGACCCAGTACTTC.

The chain couples TRBV2 to TRBJ2-5, with D possibly matching TRBD1 (6 bases). V shed 5 bases and J shed 1 base, with 8 bases lying between them. This CDR3 comprises 13 residues. CDR1 SNHLY and CDR2 FYNNEI come from the germline V gene. CDR3 in amino acids: CASSLDSQETQYF. The CDR3 bases are TGTGCCAGCAGTCTGGACAGCCAAGAGACCCAGTACTTC. Filled out from reference TRBV2 and TRBJ2-5, the complete variable domain reads EPEVTQTPSHQVTQMGQEVILRCVPISNHLYFYWYRQILGQKVEFLVSFYNNEISEKSEIFDDQFSVERPDGSNFTLKIRSTKLEDSAMYFCASSLDSQETQYFGPGTRLLVL.

This chain uses TRBV15 with TRBJ2-2; possibly TRBD1 for D (6 bases). V lost 5 bases, J lost 4 bases, and 8 bases lay in between. The CDR3 is 13 residues long. The germline V gene has CDR1 LNHNV and CDR2 YYDKDF (reference sequence). As DNA, the CDR3 is TGTGCCACCAGCCAGGGGTTCACCGGGGAGCTGTTTTTT. It codes for CATSQGFTGELFF.

The chain has TRBV5-8 and TRBJ1-4; 11 nucleotides line up with TRBD1. V trimming: 4 bases; J trimming: 7 bases; junction bases outside the gene matches: 3. CDR1 is SGHTS and CDR2 is YDEGEE in the germline V gene. The CDR3 extends over 14 amino acids. The CDR3 loop is CASSRTGGSEKLFF. The CDR3 coding sequence is TGTGCCAGCAGCCGGACAGGGGGCAGTGAAAAACTGTTTTTT.

V usage is TRBV25-1 and J usage is TRBJ1-6; D unclear. There are 16 residues in the CDR3. CDR1 MGHDK and CDR2 SYGVNS come from the germline V gene. Trimming removed 6 bases at V and 7 bases at J, with 19 bases between. The CDR3, as DNA: TGTGCCAGCAGCACGGGAAATCTCTACCTAAATTCACCCCTCCACTTT. Its protein is CASSTGNLYLNSPLHF.

This sequence joins TRBV11-2 and TRBJ2-1; D is unclear. There are 16 residues in the CDR3. The V end lost 1 base, the J end lost 0 bases, and 10 bases lay between the germline ends. The germline V gene has CDR1 SGHAT and CDR2 FQNNGV. Here the CDR3 DNA reads TGTGCCAGCAGCTTAGTGCCTACGAGCTCCTACAATGAGCAGTTCTTC. Protein: CASSLVPTSSYNEQFF. Together with reference TRBV11-2 and TRBJ2-1, the CDR3 gives the full variable domain: EAGVAQSPRYKIIEKRQSVAFWCNPISGHATLYWYQQILGQGPKLLIQFQNNGVVDDSQLPKDRFSAERLKGVDSTLKIQPAKLEDSAVYLCASSLVPTSSYNEQFFGPGTRLTVL.

The chain carries TRBV30 and TRBJ2-1, with 7 bases fitting TRBD2. The germline gives CDR1 GTSNPN, CDR2 SVGIG (reference sequence). The V segment lost 2 bases and the J segment 8 bases; nucleotides outside the gene matches: 15. CDR3 length: 16 amino acids. CDR3 residues: CAWSPQQAGPWDEQFF. CDR3 DNA: TGTGCCTGGAGTCCCCAGCAAGCGGGGCCTTGGGATGAGCAGTTCTTC. Full variable domain (outside the CDR3, taken from reference TRBV30 and TRBJ2-1): SQTIHQWPATLVQPVGSPLSLECTVEGTSNPNLYWYRQAAGRGLQLLFYSVGIGQISSEVPQNLSASRPQDRQFILSSKKLLLSDSGFYLCAWSPQQAGPWDEQFFGPGTRLTVL.

The V and J genes are TRBV2 and TRBJ1-5, with D maybe TRBD1 (5 bases). This CDR3 comprises 16 residues. From germline, CDR1 is SNHLY and CDR2 FYNNEI. The V and J ends lost 3 bases and 6 bases respectively, with 18 bases between them. In nucleotides, the CDR3 is TGTGCCAGCAGTGAGGGCAGGGAAAGGTGGATTCAGCCCCAGCATTTT. Amino acid sequence: CASSEGRERWIQPQHF.

Worth noting for this clone: A far bigger clonotype differs at one base, so this is likely a read error. Additional DNA sequences in this sample encode the identical CDR3. The J gene is TRBJ2-5, the V gene TRBV5-1, with 9 positions matching TRBD1. The CDR3 is 15 residues long. CDR1 SGHRS and CDR2 YFSETQ come from the germline V gene. The CDR3 region has the DNA TGTGCCAGCAGCTTGGGAACAGGGGGCGGTGAGACCCAGTACTTC. Translating gives CASSLGTGGGETQYF.

This clone was counted a single time. V gene TRBV2 combines with J gene TRBJ1-6; 9 bases agree with TRBD1. V shed 7 bases, J shed 7 bases, and the junction held 5 bases outside the gene matches. The CDR3 extends over 14 amino acids. Germline CDR1 is SNHLY and CDR2 is FYNNEI. The CDR3 sequence: CASTWDRENSPLHF. The CDR3 coding sequence is TGTGCCAGCACTTGGGACAGGGAGAATTCACCCCTCCACTTT.